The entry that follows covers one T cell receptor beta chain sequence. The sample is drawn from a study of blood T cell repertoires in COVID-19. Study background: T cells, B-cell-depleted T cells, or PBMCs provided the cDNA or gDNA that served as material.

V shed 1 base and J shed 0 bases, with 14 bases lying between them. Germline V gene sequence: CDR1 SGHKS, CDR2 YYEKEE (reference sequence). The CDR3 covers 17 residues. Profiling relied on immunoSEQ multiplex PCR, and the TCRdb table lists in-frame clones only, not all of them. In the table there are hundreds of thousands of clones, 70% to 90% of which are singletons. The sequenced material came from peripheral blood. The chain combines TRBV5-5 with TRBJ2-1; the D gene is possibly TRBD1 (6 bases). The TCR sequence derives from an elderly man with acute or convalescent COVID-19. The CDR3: CASSLRLGTSSYNEQFF. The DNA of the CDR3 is TGTGCCAGCAGCTTGAGGTTGGGGACAAGCTCCTACAATGAGCAGTTCTTC.